Described below is a single T cell receptor beta chain sequence and its context. V was clipped by 6 bases and J by 5 bases, with 7 bases between them. CDR1 and CDR2 from the germline V gene are MNHEY and SVGAGI. This CDR3 spans 12 amino acids. This entry is derived from a study of blood T cell repertoires in COVID-19. Study context: Sources were T cells, B-cell-depleted T cells, or PBMCs; the material itself was cDNA or gDNA.

In the study's own analysis: Reference gene primer amplification gave nucleated cell count estimates. Clones were sequenced by immunoSEQ multiplex PCR, and TCRdb holds only the in-frame ones, with some missing. Clone size and V and J calls were adopted from that table, with D and trimming inferred from the DNA. This table holds 200,000 to 250,000 clones, under 95% found once. The chain employs TRBV6-5 and TRBJ1-4; TRBD1 is a possible D gene (5 bases). The specimen sequenced was peripheral blood. The TCR was taken from a man younger than 40 with acute or convalescent COVID-19. The CDR3 spells CASRSGNEKLFF. CDR3 DNA: TGTGCCAGCAGATCAGGGAATGAAAAACTGTTTTTT.